This T cell receptor (beta chain) was captured in a study of cytomegalovirus exposure and HLA in healthy donors. Study information: Of all 398 donors who were genotyped, roughly 83% belonged to the Caucasian-associated ancestry cluster.

This CDR3 has 13 residues. With 2 bases removed from V and 0 bases from J, the gap between germline ends came to 4 bases. Germline CDR1 MNHNS, CDR2 SASEGT. The study ran its PCR with 60 Vbeta and 13 Jbeta primers. As originally analysed: The authors later counted roughly 77 million unique TCR beta chains, 9.5 million to 11 million of them shared. Assay: immunoSEQ multiplex PCR; the TCRdb copy retains only in-frame clones and omits some. D and trimming were read from the DNA, whereas the V and J calls and clone size are those reported in that table. The sample has about 110,000 clones; more than 65% are singletons.

The chain joins TRBV6-1 to TRBJ2-5; D remains ambiguous. The source material was PBMCs. The sequence was collected from a boy younger than 18 in good health and CMV-seronegative. The CDR3 protein is CASSEQYQETQYF. The CDR3 coding sequence is TGTGCCAGCAGTGAACAGTACCAAGAGACCCAGTACTTC.